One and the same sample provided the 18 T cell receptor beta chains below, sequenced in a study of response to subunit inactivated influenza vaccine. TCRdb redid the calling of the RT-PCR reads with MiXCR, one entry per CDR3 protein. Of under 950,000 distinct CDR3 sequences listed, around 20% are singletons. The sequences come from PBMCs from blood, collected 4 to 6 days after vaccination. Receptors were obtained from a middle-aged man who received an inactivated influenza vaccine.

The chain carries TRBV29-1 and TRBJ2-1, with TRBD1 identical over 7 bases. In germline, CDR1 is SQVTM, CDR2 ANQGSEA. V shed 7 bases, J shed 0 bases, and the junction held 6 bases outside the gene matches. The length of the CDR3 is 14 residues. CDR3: CSAPGQNSYNEQFF. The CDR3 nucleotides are TGCAGCGCCCCGGGACAGAACTCCTACAATGAGCAGTTCTTC.

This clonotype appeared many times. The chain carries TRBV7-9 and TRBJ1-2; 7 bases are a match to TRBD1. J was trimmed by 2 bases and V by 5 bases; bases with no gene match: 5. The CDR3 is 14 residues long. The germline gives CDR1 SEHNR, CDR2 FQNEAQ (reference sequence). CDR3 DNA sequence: TGTGCCAGCAGCCCAGGGACAGCCAACTATGGCTACACCTTC. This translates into CASSPGTANYGYTF.

The CDR3 coding sequence is TGCAGTGCTAGAGATGCGGCCTCAACTTACAATGAGCAGTTCTTC. Translating gives CSARDAASTYNEQFF. The J gene is TRBJ2-1, the V gene TRBV20-1; D not resolved. Looked up from germline, CDR1 is DFQATT and CDR2 is SNEGSKA (reference sequence). With 0 bases removed from V and 4 bases from J, the gap between germline ends came to 13 bases. The CDR3 covers 15 residues.

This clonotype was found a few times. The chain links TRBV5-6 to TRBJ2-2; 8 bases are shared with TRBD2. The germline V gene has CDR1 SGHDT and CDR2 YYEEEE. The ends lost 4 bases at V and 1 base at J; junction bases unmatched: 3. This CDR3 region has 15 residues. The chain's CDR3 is CASSNAGGNTGELFF. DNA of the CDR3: TGTGCCAGCAGCAACGCGGGGGGGAACACCGGGGAGCTGTTTTTT.

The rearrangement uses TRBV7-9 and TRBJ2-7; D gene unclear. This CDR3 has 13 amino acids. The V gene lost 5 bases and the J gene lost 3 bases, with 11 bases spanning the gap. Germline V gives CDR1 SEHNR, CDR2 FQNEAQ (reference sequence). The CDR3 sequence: CASSKDNHYEQYF. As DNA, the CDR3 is TGTGCCAGCAGCAAAGACAACCACTACGAGCAGTACTTC.

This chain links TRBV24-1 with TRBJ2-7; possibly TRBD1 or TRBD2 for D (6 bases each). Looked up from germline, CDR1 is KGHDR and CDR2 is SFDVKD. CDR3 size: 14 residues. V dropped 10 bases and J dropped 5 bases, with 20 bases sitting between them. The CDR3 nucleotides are TGTGCCACTGCACCCGGGGGCGGATTGCACGAGCAGTACTTC. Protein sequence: CATAPGGGLHEQYF.

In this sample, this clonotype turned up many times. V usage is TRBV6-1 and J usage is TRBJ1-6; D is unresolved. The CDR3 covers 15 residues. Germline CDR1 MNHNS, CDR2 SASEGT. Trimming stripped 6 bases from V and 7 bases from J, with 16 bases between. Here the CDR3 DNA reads TGTGCCAGCAGGGGGAGTAGGACGGAGAATTCACCCCTCCACTTT. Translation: CASRGSRTENSPLHF.

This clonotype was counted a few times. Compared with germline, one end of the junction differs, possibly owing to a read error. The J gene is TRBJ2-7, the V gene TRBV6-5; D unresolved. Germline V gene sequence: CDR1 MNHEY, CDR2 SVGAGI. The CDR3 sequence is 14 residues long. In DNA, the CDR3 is TGTGCCAGCAATTACTCGTCAGGCCCCTACGAGCAGTACTTC. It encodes CASNYSSGPYEQYF.

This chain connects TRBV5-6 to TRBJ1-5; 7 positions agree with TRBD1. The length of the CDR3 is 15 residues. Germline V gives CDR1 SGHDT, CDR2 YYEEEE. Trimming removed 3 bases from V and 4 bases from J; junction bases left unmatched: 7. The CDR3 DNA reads TGTGCCAGCAGCTGGGGGACAGCGTCTAATCAGCCCCAGCATTTT. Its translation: CASSWGTASNQPQHF.

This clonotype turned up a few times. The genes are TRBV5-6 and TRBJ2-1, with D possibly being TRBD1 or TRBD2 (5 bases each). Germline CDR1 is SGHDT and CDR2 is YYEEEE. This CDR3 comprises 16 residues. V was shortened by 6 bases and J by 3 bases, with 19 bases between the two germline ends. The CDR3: CASTWDAGLNYNEQFF. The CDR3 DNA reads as TGTGCCAGCACCTGGGACGCGGGCCTGAACTACAATGAGCAGTTCTTC.

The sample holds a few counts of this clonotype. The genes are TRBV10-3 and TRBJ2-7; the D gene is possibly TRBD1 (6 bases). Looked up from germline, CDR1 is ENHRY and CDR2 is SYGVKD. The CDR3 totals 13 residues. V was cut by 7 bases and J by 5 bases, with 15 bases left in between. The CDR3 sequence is CAIKAGAVHEQYF. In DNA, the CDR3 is TGTGCCATCAAGGCAGGGGCTGTCCACGAGCAGTACTTC.

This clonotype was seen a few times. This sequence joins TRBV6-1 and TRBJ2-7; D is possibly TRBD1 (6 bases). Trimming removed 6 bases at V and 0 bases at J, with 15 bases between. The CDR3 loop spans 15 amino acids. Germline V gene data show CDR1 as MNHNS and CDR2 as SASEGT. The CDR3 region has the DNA TGTGCCAGCAGGCGAGGACAGCTCCCCTCCTACGAGCAGTACTTC. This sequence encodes CASRRGQLPSYEQYF.

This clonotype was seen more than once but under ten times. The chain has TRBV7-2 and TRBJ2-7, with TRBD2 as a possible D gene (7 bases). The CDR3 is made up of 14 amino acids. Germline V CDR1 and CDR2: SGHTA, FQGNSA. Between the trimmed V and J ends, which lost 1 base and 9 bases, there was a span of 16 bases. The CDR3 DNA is TGTGCCAGCAGCTTAGGCGGGGGCCCCAAGGGGCAGTACTTC. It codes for CASSLGGGPKGQYF.

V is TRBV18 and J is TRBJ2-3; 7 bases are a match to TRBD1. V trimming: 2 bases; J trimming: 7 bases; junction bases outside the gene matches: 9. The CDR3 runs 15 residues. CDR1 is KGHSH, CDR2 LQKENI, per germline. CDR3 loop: CASSPNRGPLNTQYF. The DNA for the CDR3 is TGTGCCAGCTCACCAAACAGGGGACCTCTGAATACGCAGTATTTT. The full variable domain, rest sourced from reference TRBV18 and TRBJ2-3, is NAGVMQNPRHLVRRRGQEARLRCSPMKGHSHVYWYRQLPEEGLKFMVYLQKENIIDESGMPKERFSAEFPKEGPSILRIQQVVRGDSAAYFCASSPNRGPLNTQYFGPGTRLTVL.

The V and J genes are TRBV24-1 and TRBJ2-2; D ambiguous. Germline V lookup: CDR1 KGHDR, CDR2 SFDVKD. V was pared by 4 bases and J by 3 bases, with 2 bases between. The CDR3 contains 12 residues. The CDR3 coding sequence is TGTGCCACCAGTGACGACACCGGGGAGCTGTTTTTT. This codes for CATSDDTGELFF.

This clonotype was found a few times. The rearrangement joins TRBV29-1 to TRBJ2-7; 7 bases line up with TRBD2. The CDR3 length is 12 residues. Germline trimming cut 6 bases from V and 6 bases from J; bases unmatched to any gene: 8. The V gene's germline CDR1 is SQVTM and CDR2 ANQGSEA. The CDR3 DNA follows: TGCAGCGTCTCCTTCACGGGGGGCGAGCAGTACTTC. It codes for CSVSFTGGEQYF.

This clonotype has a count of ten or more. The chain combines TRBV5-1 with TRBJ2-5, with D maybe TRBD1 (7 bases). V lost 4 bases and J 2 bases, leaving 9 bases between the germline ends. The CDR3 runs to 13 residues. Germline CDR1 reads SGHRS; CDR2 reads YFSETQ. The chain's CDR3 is CASSAGQQETQYF. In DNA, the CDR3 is TGCGCCAGCAGCGCGGGACAGCAAGAGACCCAGTACTTC.

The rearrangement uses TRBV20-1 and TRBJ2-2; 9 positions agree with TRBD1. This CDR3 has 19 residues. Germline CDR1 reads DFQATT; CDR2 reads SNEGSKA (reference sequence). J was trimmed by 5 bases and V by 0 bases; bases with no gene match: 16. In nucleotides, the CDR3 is TGCAGTGCTAGAGATATCAAGGGGTCGATCGGACAGGGGACCGGGGAGCTGTTTTTT. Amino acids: CSARDIKGSIGQGTGELFF.